These T cell receptor beta chains were read from a single sample in a study of blood T cell repertoires in COVID-19. Sequencing used immunoSEQ multiplex PCR; TCRdb keeps in-frame clones, though not all of them. This sample has roughly 70,000 clones; about 70% occur once, and the top ten carry about a third. Sequences were obtained from peripheral blood. Receptors originate from a woman aged 70 to 79 with acute or convalescent COVID-19. Each CDR3 is given with its conserved first and last residue. D genes are given only for firm matches. The listing skips clone size in some rows; elsewhere it reads once, few, many or a size class.

.	TRBV5-1	.	TRBJ1-3	CASSLEGASGNTIYF	TGCGCCAGCAGCTTGGAAGGGGCCTCTGGAAACACCATATATTTT
.	TRBV3-1/TRBV3-2	.	TRBJ1-6	CASSLSRTDYNSPLHF	TGTGCCAGCAGCCTTTCCCGGACAGACTATAATTCACCCCTCCACTTT
TRBD1	TRBV14	.	TRBJ2-1	CASSQDLGRGTFGQFF	TGTGCCAGCAGCCAAGATTTGGGCAGGGGGACCTTTGGGCAGTTCTTC
.	TRBV7-2	.	TRBJ2-1	CASSQLGRGALRDNEQFF	TGTGCCAGCAGCCAACTTGGCAGGGGCGCCCTTCGGGACAATGAGCAGTTCTTC
.	TRBV6-6	once	TRBJ1-6	CASTRGLLSAYNSPLHF	TGTGCCAGCACTCGGGGACTGCTCAGCGCCTATAATTCACCCCTCCACTTT
.	TRBV30	.	TRBJ1-1	CAWSPQAFF	TGTGCCTGGAGCCCCCAGGCTTTCTTT
.	TRBV6-6	once	TRBJ2-7	CASSLLDSHEQYF	TGTGCCAGCAGTCTACTCGACTCACACGAGCAGTACTTC
.	TRBV21-1	.	TRBJ2-1	CASKGTSGELYNEQFF	TGCGCCAGCAAGGGGACTAGCGGGGAGCTCTACAATGAGCAGTTCTTC
.	TRBV9	.	TRBJ2-1	CASSGSPNNEQFF	TGTGCCAGCAGCGGGAGCCCCAACAATGAGCAGTTCTTC
.	TRBV19	.	TRBJ1-5	CASKMLGSGIQPQHF	TGTGCCAGTAAGATGTTAGGGTCGGGGATTCAGCCCCAGCATTTT
TRBD1	TRBV19	once	TRBJ2-5	CASRDLDRAGTQYF	TGTGCCAGTAGAGACTTAGACAGGGCGGGGACCCAGTACTTC
.	TRBV29-1	.	TRBJ1-1	CIGRRGATEAFF	TGCATCGGTCGCCGGGGTGCGACTGAAGCTTTCTTT
.	TRBV7-8	.	TRBJ1-5	CASSPSNRANQPQHF	TGTGCCAGCAGCCCTTCCAACAGGGCCAATCAGCCCCAGCATTTT
.	TRBV6-5	few	TRBJ1-2	CASSREIQGYGYTF	TGTGCCAGCAGCAGGGAAATACAGGGCTATGGCTACACCTTC
TRBD2	TRBV30	few	TRBJ2-1	CAYPGLAGNEQFF	TGTGCCTACCCGGGACTAGCTGGCAATGAGCAGTTCTTC
TRBD1	TRBV2	.	TRBJ1-1	CASSDPGQGKAFF	TGTGCCAGCAGTGATCCGGGACAGGGGAAAGCTTTCTTT
TRBD2	TRBV6-5	.	TRBJ2-7	CASSPPGTSRPEQYF	TGTGCCAGCAGTCCACCCGGGACTAGCCGACCCGAGCAGTACTTC
.	TRBV11-2	.	TRBJ2-1	CASSTELYNEQFF	TGTGCCAGCAGCACTGAACTCTACAATGAGCAGTTCTTC
.	TRBV6-5	.	TRBJ2-1	CASSRDLGRSNEQFF	TGTGCCAGCAGCCGGGACTTGGGGCGATCCAATGAGCAGTTCTTC
TRBD1	TRBV28	.	TRBJ2-7	CASSMDRVAYEQYF	TGTGCCAGCAGTATGGACAGGGTCGCCTACGAGCAGTACTTC
.	TRBV18	.	TRBJ2-3	CASSPRGGGTDTQYF	TGTGCCAGCTCACCACGTGGTGGGGGGACAGATACGCAGTATTTT
TRBD1	TRBV30	.	TRBJ1-1	CAWSGDRGPEAFF	TGTGCCTGGAGTGGGGACAGGGGGCCTGAAGCTTTCTTT
.	TRBV7-3	once	TRBJ1-2	CASSPSTANYGYTF	TGTGCCAGCAGCCCATCGACAGCTAACTATGGCTACACCTTC
.	TRBV6-5	few	TRBJ2-5	CASSYSLQLHQETQYF	TGTGCCAGCAGTTACTCGTTACAGCTTCATCAAGAGACCCAGTACTTC
TRBD2	TRBV29-1	.	TRBJ2-1	CSVYSRSSGFYNEQFF	TGCAGCGTGTACAGCAGATCTAGCGGGTTCTACAATGAGCAGTTCTTC
.	TRBV14	.	TRBJ2-5	CASSQDGGETQYF	TGTGCCAGCAGCCAAGATGGGGGCGAGACCCAGTACTTC
TRBD1	TRBV12-3/TRBV12-4	.	TRBJ2-7	CASSLQGVREQYF	TGTGCCAGCAGTTTACAGGGGGTTCGGGAGCAGTACTTC
.	TRBV10-2	.	TRBJ2-5	CASAAGAMYQETQYF	TGCGCCAGCGCGGCGGGCGCCATGTACCAAGAGACCCAGTACTTC
TRBD1	TRBV28	once	TRBJ1-1	CASSDPGQVIEAFF	TGTGCCAGCAGTGACCCGGGACAGGTGATTGAAGCTTTCTTT
.	TRBV14	once	TRBJ2-7	CASSPSGQGRPYEQYF	TGTGCCAGCAGCCCTTCAGGGCAGGGAAGACCCTACGAGCAGTACTTC
.	TRBV7-2	.	TRBJ2-5	CASSSGQETQYF	TGTGCCAGCAGTAGCGGCCAAGAGACCCAGTACTTC
.	TRBV5-1	.	TRBJ2-7	CASSLGSVSYEQYF	TGCGCCAGCAGCTTGGGGTCGGTTTCCTACGAGCAGTACTTC
.	TRBV9	.	TRBJ1-3	CASSPLASGNTIYF	TGTGCCAGCAGCCCTCTGGCCTCTGGAAACACCATATATTTT
TRBD1	TRBV18	.	TRBJ2-6	CASSPPLGQVFPEGGANVLTF	TGTGCCAGCTCACCACCTCTGGGACAGGTTTTTCCTGAGGGTGGGGCCAACGTCCTGACTTTC
TRBD1	TRBV5-1	.	TRBJ1-1	CASSLGGTANTEAFF	TGCGCCAGCAGCTTGGGGGGGACAGCGAACACTGAAGCTTTCTTT
.	TRBV29-1	.	TRBJ1-2	CSVDGWGGDGYTF	TGCAGCGTTGATGGGTGGGGGGGCGATGGCTACACCTTC
.	TRBV18	.	TRBJ1-1	CASSPRQLTNTEAFF	TGTGCCAGCTCCCCCCGCCAGTTAACGAACACTGAAGCTTTCTTT
TRBD1	TRBV5-1	.	TRBJ1-5	CASSPYSGGLGQPQHF	TGCGCCAGCAGCCCGTACTCAGGGGGACTAGGACAGCCCCAGCATTTT
TRBD1	TRBV2	.	TRBJ1-5	CASTLGQGRGQPQHF	TGTGCCAGCACCCTAGGACAGGGACGAGGTCAGCCCCAGCATTTT
TRBD2	TRBV7-8	few	TRBJ2-1	CASSLTWRGDEQFF	TGTGCCAGCAGCTTAACCTGGCGGGGGGATGAGCAGTTCTTC